This is a list of T cell receptor beta chains from one sample in a study of regulatory dendritic cells for organ transplantation. Assay used: immunoSEQ multiplex PCR; TCRdb lists only in-frame clones, some missing. The profile shows 15,000 to 20,000 clones, more than 60% of them singletons. These TCRs are of unknown antigen specificity. The specimen was memory CD4+ T cells from blood cultured with regulatory dendritic cells. The receptors shown here come from a human donor in good health. Each CDR3 is given with its conserved first and last residue. The D gene is left open where the match is weak. The size field is filled for only some rows; it gives once, few, many or a size class.

clone_size,d_call,j_call,v_call,cdr3_nt,cdr3_aa
few,TRBD2,TRBJ2-7,TRBV7-2,TGTGCCAGCAGCCTAGCGGACTACGAGCAGTACTTC,CASSLADYEQYF
NA,NA,TRBJ2-3,TRBV7-6,TGTGCCAGCAGCTTAGTCGTTGAAGATACGCAGTATTTT,CASSLVVEDTQYF
NA,TRBD2,TRBJ2-1,TRBV20-1,TGCAGTCCAGCGGGGGACAATGAGCAGTTCTTC,CSPAGDNEQFF
NA,TRBD1,TRBJ2-3,TRBV7-6,TGTGCCAGCAGCTTAGGTGTATATGGGACAGGAATCACAGATACGCAGTATTTT,CASSLGVYGTGITDTQYF
few,NA,TRBJ2-7,TRBV30,TGTGCCTGGAACCGGGGAATCTCGAGACATCAGTACTTC,CAWNRGISRHQYF
NA,TRBD1,TRBJ1-2,TRBV7-2,TGTGCCAGCAGCTGGACAGGGGGAGATGGCTACACCTTC,CASSWTGGDGYTF
NA,NA,TRBJ2-3,TRBV11-2,TGTGCCAGCAGCTTAGATGGATATACGCAGTATTTT,CASSLDGYTQYF
NA,TRBD1,TRBJ1-2,TRBV16,TGTGCCAGCAGCCAAGGAGACAGGGGACTCTATGGCTACACCTTC,CASSQGDRGLYGYTF
few,NA,TRBJ2-3,TRBV2,TGTGCCAGCATGTTCGGCACAGATACGCAGTATTTT,CASMFGTDTQYF
NA,NA,TRBJ1-2,TRBV6-5,TGTGCCAGCAGTTACTCCCACGGGGGCACGAGGGCCCCGTGGAGTTTC,CASSYSHGGTRAPWSF
NA,NA,TRBJ2-7,TRBV7-2,TGTGCCAGCAGCTCACCTAGTACCGGGGCCTGGGAGCAGTACTTC,CASSSPSTGAWEQYF
NA,NA,TRBJ2-3,TRBV30,TGTGCCTGGAGTGGATACGGCACAGATACGCAGTATTTT,CAWSGYGTDTQYF
NA,NA,TRBJ2-7,TRBV2,TGTGCCAGCACGATGGCATTCCAGACCTACGAGCAGTACTTC,CASTMAFQTYEQYF